These 19 T cell receptor beta chains were sequenced from one sample in a study of T cell changes during pregnancy in multiple sclerosis. Assay used: immunoSEQ multiplex PCR; TCRdb lists only in-frame clones, some missing. The sample has around 59,000 clones; 90% to 95% are singletons. This material consisted of peripheral blood, taken in the third trimester of pregnancy. These receptors were obtained from a female donor in good health, enrolled as a control in a pregnancy study.

The table lists this clone with a count of one. The chain combines TRBV28 with TRBJ1-2, with D uncertain. Germline assignment: CDR1 MDHEN and CDR2 SYDVKM. CDR3 length: 14 amino acids. The V gene lost 1 base and the J gene lost 0 bases, with 6 bases spanning the gap. The chain's CDR3 is CASSLSGTNYGYTF. Here the CDR3 DNA reads TGTGCCAGCAGTTTATCCGGGACTAACTATGGCTACACCTTC.

The V call is TRBV30, the J call TRBJ2-5; the match to TRBD2 covers 15 bases. This CDR3 is built from 15 residues. Losses at the gene ends were 7 bases for V and 1 base for J; bases not matched to a gene: 4. Germline loops: CDR1 GTSNPN, CDR2 SVGIG (reference sequence). CDR3 in DNA: TGTGCCTACGGGACTAGCGGGGGGCTCCAAGAGACCCAGTACTTC. It translates to CAYGTSGGLQETQYF.

This clone was counted once. CDR3 bases: TGTGCCAGCAGCCAATCTAGCGCCCTTTACAATGAGCAGTTCTTC. Its translation: CASSQSSALYNEQFF. The rearrangement uses TRBV14 and TRBJ2-1; D is perhaps TRBD2 (6 bases). The CDR3 consists of 15 residues. The germline V gene encodes CDR1 SGHDN and CDR2 FVKESK. Trimming shortened V by 2 bases and J by 4 bases, and 12 bases separated the two germline ends.

The rearrangement links TRBV9 to TRBJ2-7, with D possibly being TRBD2 (7 bases). The CDR3 is made up of 15 amino acids. V lost 0 bases, J lost 0 bases, and 10 bases lay in between. Germline loops: CDR1 SGDLS, CDR2 YYNGEE. CDR3 nucleotides: TGTGCCAGCAGCGTAGCCGGGGGGCCCTCCTACGAGCAGTACTTC. This gives the protein CASSVAGGPSYEQYF.

The chain has TRBV28 and TRBJ2-2; 8 nucleotides line up with TRBD1. The CDR3 consists of 16 residues. CDR1 is MDHEN, CDR2 SYDVKM, per germline. V was clipped by 1 base and J by 3 bases; unmatched bases: 4. CDR3 in DNA: TGTGCCAGCAGTTTATTGGGACAGGAAGACACCGGGGAGCTGTTTTTT. Protein: CASSLLGQEDTGELFF.

The genes are TRBV9 and TRBJ1-1; 7 nucleotides agree with TRBD1. The V and J ends lost 4 bases and 1 base, in that order; junction bases with no gene match: 10. The germline V gene has CDR1 SGDLS and CDR2 YYNGEE. This CDR3 has 16 residues. As DNA, the CDR3 is TGTGCCAGCAGCCCCCGATTACAGGGGCCGAACACTGAAGCTTTCTTT. Translating gives CASSPRLQGPNTEAFF. Full variable domain (missing parts from reference TRBV9 and TRBJ1-1): DSGVTQTPKHLITATGQRVTLRCSPRSGDLSVYWYQQSLDQGLQFLIQYYNGEERAKGNILERFSAQQFPDLHSELNLSSLELGDSALYFCASSPRLQGPNTEAFFGQGTRLTVV.

The V and J genes are TRBV19 and TRBJ1-2; D may be TRBD1 (6 bases). This CDR3 is 15 amino acids long. The germline V gene has CDR1 LNHDA and CDR2 SQIVND (reference sequence). V was shortened by 5 bases and J by 0 bases, with 13 bases between the two germline ends. This chain's CDR3 is CASSPWGTPNYGYTF. CDR3 sequence (DNA): TGTGCCAGTAGTCCGTGGGGGACACCTAACTATGGCTACACCTTC. The whole variable domain, filled in from reference TRBV19 and TRBJ1-2, reads DGGITQSPKYLFRKEGQNVTLSCEQNLNHDAMYWYRQDPGQGLRLIYYSQIVNDFQKGDIAEGYSVSREKKESFPLTVTSAQKNPTAFYLCASSPWGTPNYGYTFGSGTRLTVV.

This clone was picked up one time. The rearrangement joins TRBV27 to TRBJ2-1; 9 bases fit TRBD1. The trim removed 9 bases at V and 6 bases at J, leaving 9 bases unmatched. This CDR3 contains 14 residues. CDR1 and CDR2 from the germline V gene are MNHEY and SMNVEV (reference sequence). CDR3 nucleotide sequence: TGTGCCAGTATCCGGGACAGGGTGGGCAATGAGCAGTTCTTC. Amino acids: CASIRDRVGNEQFF.

J is TRBJ2-7 and V is TRBV7-2; weak D call: TRBD2 (6 bases). V lost 5 bases and J lost 4, with 18 bases in between. CDR3 length: 15 residues. Germline CDR1 and CDR2: SGHTA and FQGNSA. The CDR3 DNA reads as TGTGCCAGCAGCCGTGGCTATCGCGGGGCATACGAGCAGTACTTC. The encoded protein is CASSRGYRGAYEQYF. The variable domain in full, completed from reference TRBV7-2 and TRBJ2-7, reads GAGVSQSPSNKVTEKGKDVELRCDPISGHTALYWYRQSLGQGLEFLIYFQGNSAPDKSGLPSDRFSAERTGGSVSTLTIQRTQQEDSAVYLCASSRGYRGAYEQYFGPGTRLTVT.

The chain combines TRBV19 with TRBJ1-2; possibly TRBD1 for D (6 bases). V was pared by 6 bases and J by 3 bases, with 14 bases between. The germline V gene encodes CDR1 LNHDA and CDR2 SQIVND (reference sequence). The CDR3 runs to 14 residues. CDR3: CASSLRGSYYGYTF. CDR3 in DNA: TGTGCCAGTAGCCTCAGGGGCTCGTACTATGGCTACACCTTC.

The J gene is TRBJ2-3, the V gene TRBV28; D gene ambiguous. Germline loops: CDR1 MDHEN, CDR2 SYDVKM. Trimming pared 1 base from V and 5 bases from J, leaving 4 bases between. This CDR3 is built from 12 residues. The CDR3 bases are TGTGCCAGCAGTTTATCCCAAGATACGCAGTATTTT. Translating it yields CASSLSQDTQYF.

This chain links TRBV7-2 with TRBJ2-7; possibly TRBD2 for D (5 bases). CDR1 is SGHTA, CDR2 FQGNSA, per germline. The CDR3 totals 14 residues. V dropped 4 bases and J dropped 5 bases, with 15 bases sitting between them. The CDR3 DNA is TGTGCCAGCAGCTCTCTAGCTCGAGGACACGAGCAGTACTTC. The encoded protein is CASSSLARGHEQYF.

The V gene is TRBV5-6, the J gene TRBJ2-1, with 7 bases fitting TRBD1. Trimming took 0 bases from V and 4 from J; bases not matched to a gene: 4. The CDR3 extends over 15 amino acids. Germline assignment: CDR1 SGHDT and CDR2 YYEEEE. The DNA for the CDR3 is TGTGCCAGCAGCTTGGAAGGGGGCGCGTACAATGAGCAGTTCTTC. Protein: CASSLEGGAYNEQFF.

The V gene is TRBV27, the J gene TRBJ2-3, with 10 bases that match TRBD2. The CDR3 is 15 residues long. Losses at the gene ends were 8 bases for V and 4 bases for J; bases not matched to a gene: 9. Germline lookup yields CDR1 MNHEY and CDR2 SMNVEV (reference sequence). DNA for the CDR3: TGTGCCAGCGGGTTAGCGGGAGGTCTCCCAGATACGCAGTATTTT. This encodes CASGLAGGLPDTQYF.

V and J are TRBV27 and TRBJ2-1; 9 bases fit TRBD2. This CDR3 is 16 amino acids long. Trimming removed 1 base from V and 6 bases from J; junction bases left unmatched: 7. Germline V gene sequence: CDR1 MNHEY, CDR2 SMNVEV (reference sequence). The CDR3 spells CASSLLAGVRTNEQFF. In nucleotides, the CDR3 is TGTGCCAGCAGTTTATTAGCGGGAGTCAGGACCAATGAGCAGTTCTTC.

The chain has TRBV19 and TRBJ1-5, with D perhaps matching TRBD1 (5 bases). Germline CDR1 and CDR2: LNHDA and SQIVND (reference sequence). The CDR3 has 15 amino acids. The V end was cut by 4 bases, the J end by 8 bases, with 18 bases between. Here the CDR3 DNA reads TGTGCCAGTAGTAACGGGGGACGCTCGTTCGAGCCCCAGCATTTT. It specifies CASSNGGRSFEPQHF.

The chain joins TRBV7-2 to TRBJ2-3, with TRBD2 matching 9 bases. The CDR3 length is 16 residues. Losses at the gene ends were 5 bases for V and 6 bases for J; bases not matched to a gene: 12. The germline V gene encodes CDR1 SGHTA and CDR2 FQGNSA. The CDR3 spells CASSLMGLALADTQYF. The CDR3 nucleotides are TGTGCCAGCAGCCTTATGGGACTAGCCCTTGCGGATACGCAGTATTTT.

The chain recombines TRBV25-1 with TRBJ1-2; TRBD1 is a possible D gene (6 bases). The ends were cut back, 11 bases at V and 8 bases at J, with 21 bases in the middle. CDR1 is MGHDK, CDR2 SYGVNS, per germline. The CDR3 is 13 amino acids. CDR3: CAVGGVAAGGYTF. The CDR3 region has the DNA TGTGCCGTAGGGGGGGTCGCAGCGGGAGGCTACACCTTC.

This rearrangement joins TRBV28 to TRBJ1-1; possible D gene TRBD1, 5 bases. The CDR3 loop spans 15 amino acids. The germline V gene has CDR1 MDHEN and CDR2 SYDVKM. V was cut by 0 bases and J by 1 base, with 9 bases left in between. As DNA, the CDR3 is TGTGCCAGCAGTTTATGGTCTAGGGGGAACACTGAAGCTTTCTTT. Its translation is CASSLWSRGNTEAFF. The variable domain in full, completed from reference TRBV28 and TRBJ1-1, reads DVKVTQSSRYLVKRTGEKVFLECVQDMDHENMFWYRQDPGLGLRLIYFSYDVKMKEKGDIPEGYSVSREKKERFSLILESASTNQTSMYLCASSLWSRGNTEAFFGQGTRLTVV.